What follows are 15 T cell receptor beta chains derived from one specimen sequenced in a study of blood T cell repertoires in COVID-19. Profiling relied on immunoSEQ multiplex PCR, and the TCRdb table lists in-frame clones only, not all of them. Among tens of thousands of clones listed, approximately 89% were seen once. Sequencing input: peripheral blood. The receptor source for this set is a woman of 80 years or more with acute or convalescent COVID-19.

The CDR3 DNA follows: TGTGCCAGCAGCCCCCGCGGGTACTATGGCTACACCTTC. Translation: CASSPRGYYGYTF. The V and J genes are TRBV6-5 and TRBJ1-2; D not certain. The CDR3 sequence is 13 residues long. Germline assignment: CDR1 MNHEY and CDR2 SVGAGI. V was pared by 6 bases and J by 3 bases, with 11 bases between.

The chain is built from TRBV2 and TRBJ1-5; D is perhaps TRBD1 (6 bases). The CDR3 covers 14 residues. From germline, CDR1 is SNHLY and CDR2 FYNNEI. The germline V and J ends were trimmed by 8 bases and 4 bases, with 15 bases remaining between them. The CDR3 sequence is CASATGPENQPQHF. CDR3 nucleotides: TGTGCCAGCGCCACAGGGCCTGAAAATCAGCCCCAGCATTTT.

The chain combines TRBV6-5 with TRBJ2-3; maybe TRBD1 (5 bases). Trimming left V 5 bases short and J 6 bases short, with 15 bases between. The CDR3 is 14 amino acids. The germline gives CDR1 MNHEY, CDR2 SVGAGI. CDR3: CASSQTVKSDTQYF. DNA of the CDR3: TGTGCCAGCAGTCAGACAGTTAAATCGGATACGCAGTATTTT.

The sample holds a few counts of this clone. This chain links TRBV7-8 with TRBJ1-1; maybe TRBD1 (6 bases). Germline-derived CDR1 and CDR2 are SGHVS and FQNEAQ. The length of the CDR3 is 14 residues. The V end lost 5 bases, the J end lost 5 bases, and 15 bases lay between the germline ends. In DNA form, the CDR3 reads TGTGCCAGCAGCCGAGGGGGTAGGAGGACTGAAGCTTTCTTT. As protein: CASSRGGRRTEAFF.

DNA of the CDR3: TGCAGCGTTGGGGGACTAGCGGAGCAACCAAGCGATACGCAGTATTTT. As protein: CSVGGLAEQPSDTQYF. V is TRBV29-1 and J is TRBJ2-3, with 11 bases fitting TRBD2. CDR3 size: 16 residues. V lost 4 bases to trimming and J lost 6 bases; unmatched junction nucleotides: 12. Germline V gene sequence: CDR1 SQVTM, CDR2 ANQGSEA.

The V and J genes are TRBV6-6 and TRBJ2-5, with D tentatively TRBD2 (5 bases). This CDR3 is built from 16 residues. CDR1 and CDR2 (germline): MNHNY, SVGAGI (reference sequence). V lost 8 bases to trimming and J lost 0 bases, with 19 bases between them. CDR3 DNA: TGTGCCAGCGGAGGTGGTCTCGGACGCGACCAAGAGACCCAGTACTTC. Its protein is CASGGGLGRDQETQYF.

The CDR3 DNA follows: TGTGCCAGCAGGCGGGAACCTTTAAGTGAGCAGTTCTTC. Its protein product is CASRREPLSEQFF. This chain connects TRBV2 to TRBJ2-1, with D tentatively TRBD2 (6 bases). This CDR3 comprises 13 residues. The V end lost 6 bases, the J end lost 9 bases, and 15 bases lay between the germline ends. Germline V gives CDR1 SNHLY, CDR2 FYNNEI.

In this sample, this clone turned up a few times. The chain has TRBV6-1 and TRBJ1-3; D possibly corresponds to TRBD1 (6 bases). V was trimmed by 3 bases and J by 4 bases, leaving 13 bases between them. Per germline, CDR1 MNHNS and CDR2 SASEGT. This CDR3 comprises 15 residues. The CDR3 is CASSDGGAVGNTIYF. CDR3 in DNA: TGTGCCAGCAGTGATGGGGGGGCGGTGGGAAACACCATATATTTT.

The chain joins TRBV5-6 to TRBJ1-2; D not resolved. Germline lookup yields CDR1 SGHDT and CDR2 YYEEEE. The ends were cut back, 1 base at V and 4 bases at J, with 5 bases in the middle. This CDR3 has 12 amino acids. The CDR3 is CASSLRGYGYTF. CDR3 coding DNA: TGTGCCAGCAGCTTGCGGGGCTATGGCTACACCTTC.

This chain uses TRBV5-6 with TRBJ1-2; D remains unclear. The V and J ends lost 4 bases and 0 bases respectively, with 16 bases between them. Looked up from germline, CDR1 is SGHDT and CDR2 is YYEEEE. CDR3 length: 16 residues. The CDR3 loop is CASSPVGGPTNYGYTF. CDR3 coding DNA: TGTGCCAGCAGCCCGGTGGGAGGGCCGACTAACTATGGCTACACCTTC.

The chain has TRBV6-5 and TRBJ1-6; D is undetermined. In germline, CDR1 is MNHEY, CDR2 SVGAGI. The CDR3 length is 14 residues. The V end lost 6 bases, the J end lost 6 bases, and 12 bases lay between the germline ends. The CDR3 bases are TGTGCCAGCAGATACGCGAGGGCTAATTCACCCCTCCACTTT. Translation: CASRYARANSPLHF.

The CDR3 nucleotides are TGCGCCAGCAGCCAAGTCGGCAAGCGGAAAAGCGCCTACGAGCAGTACTTC. Translation: CASSQVGKRKSAYEQYF. The chain is built from TRBV4-1 and TRBJ2-7; D perhaps matches TRBD2 (5 bases). V lost 1 base to trimming and J lost 2 bases, with 18 bases between them. Germline V CDR1 and CDR2: MGHRA, YSYEKL. This CDR3 is 17 amino acids long.

This clone has just one count. The chain employs TRBV12-3 or TRBV12-4 and TRBJ2-7; D is perhaps TRBD1 (5 bases). The V gene lost 1 base and the J gene lost 2 bases, with 6 bases spanning the gap. This CDR3 contains 13 residues. The CDR3 DNA reads TGTGCCAGCAGTTTAGGACAGACCTACGAGCAGTACGTC. The encoded protein is CASSLGQTYEQYV.

The chain couples TRBV5-4 to TRBJ2-1; TRBD2 matches 8 bases. After removal of 1 base from V and 15 bases from J, the junction contained 6 bases not matched to a gene. The CDR3 runs 12 residues. Germline-derived CDR1 and CDR2 are SGHNT and YYREEE (reference sequence). CDR3 DNA sequence: TGTGCCAGCAGCTTGACTAGCGGTTTACCGTTCTTC. This translates into CASSLTSGLPFF.

This clone has just one count. V is TRBV7-6 and J is TRBJ1-1; no clear D gene. Trimming stripped 5 bases from V and 4 bases from J, with 11 bases between. The CDR3 loop spans 13 amino acids. Germline V gene data show CDR1 as SGHVS and CDR2 as FNYEAQ. The CDR3 is CASSPPVRTEAFF. DNA of the CDR3: TGTGCCAGCAGCCCGCCTGTGCGCACTGAAGCTTTCTTT. The full variable domain, in which reference TRBV7-6 and TRBJ1-1 provide the parts outside the CDR3, is GAGVSQSPRYKVTKRGQDVALRCDPISGHVSLYWYRQALGQGPEFLTYFNYEAQQDKSGLPNDRFSAERPEGSISTLTIQRTEQRDSAMYRCASSPPVRTEAFFGQGTRLTVV.